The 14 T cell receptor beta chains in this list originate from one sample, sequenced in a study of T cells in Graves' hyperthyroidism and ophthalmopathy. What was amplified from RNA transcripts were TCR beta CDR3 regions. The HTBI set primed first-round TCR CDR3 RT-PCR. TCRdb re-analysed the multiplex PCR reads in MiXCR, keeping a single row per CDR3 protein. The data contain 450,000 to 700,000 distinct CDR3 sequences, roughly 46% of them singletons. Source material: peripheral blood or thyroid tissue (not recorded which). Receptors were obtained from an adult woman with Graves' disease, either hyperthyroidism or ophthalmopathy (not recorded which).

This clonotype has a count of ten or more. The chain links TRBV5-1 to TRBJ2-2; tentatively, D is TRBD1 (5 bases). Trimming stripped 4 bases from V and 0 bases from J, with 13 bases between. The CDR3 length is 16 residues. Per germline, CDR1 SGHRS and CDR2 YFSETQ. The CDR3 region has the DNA TGCGCCAGCAGCACCCGACAGTATTCGAACACCGGGGAGCTGTTTTTT. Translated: CASSTRQYSNTGELFF.

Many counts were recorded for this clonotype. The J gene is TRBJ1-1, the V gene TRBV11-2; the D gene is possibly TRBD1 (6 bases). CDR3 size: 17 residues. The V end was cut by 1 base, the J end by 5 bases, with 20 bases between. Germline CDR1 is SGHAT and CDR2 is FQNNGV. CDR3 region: CASSLGSTGARGTEAFF. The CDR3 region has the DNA TGTGCCAGCAGCTTAGGCAGTACGGGGGCGAGGGGAACTGAAGCTTTCTTT.

CDR3 sequence: CASSLATAWHSNEKLFF. DNA for the CDR3: TGTGCCAGCAGCTTAGCCACAGCGTGGCACAGTAATGAAAAACTGTTTTTT. The chain couples TRBV7-4 to TRBJ1-4, with D unclear. This CDR3 has 17 amino acids. V dropped 0 bases and J dropped 4 bases, with 15 bases sitting between them. Germline CDR1 reads SGHVT; CDR2 reads SQSDAQ. Using reference TRBV7-4 and TRBJ1-4 for the parts outside the CDR3, the full variable domain is GAGVSQSPRYKVAKRGRDVALRCDSISGHVTLYWYRQTLGQGSEVLTYSQSDAQRDKSGRPSGRFSAERPERSVSTLKIQRTEQGDSAVYLCASSLATAWHSNEKLFFGSGTQLSVL.

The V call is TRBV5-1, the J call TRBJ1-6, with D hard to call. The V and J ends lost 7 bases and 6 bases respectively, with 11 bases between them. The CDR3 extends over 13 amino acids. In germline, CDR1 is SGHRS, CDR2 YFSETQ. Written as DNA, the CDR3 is TGCGCCAGCCGCGAGTGGACTAATTCACCCCTCCACTTT. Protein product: CASREWTNSPLHF.

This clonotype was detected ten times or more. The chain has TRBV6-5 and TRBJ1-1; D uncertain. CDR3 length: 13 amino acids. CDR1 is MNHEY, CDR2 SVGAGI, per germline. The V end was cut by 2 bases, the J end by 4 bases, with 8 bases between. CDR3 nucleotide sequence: TGTGCCAGCAGTTACAAAGCGGGCACTGAAGCTTTCTTT. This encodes CASSYKAGTEAFF.

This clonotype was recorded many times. CDR3: CSVAPRVNTGELFF. CDR3 DNA sequence: TGCAGCGTTGCCCCCAGGGTGAACACCGGGGAGCTGTTTTTT. The gene calls are TRBV29-1 and TRBJ2-2; the D gene is possibly TRBD1 (5 bases). From germline, CDR1 is SQVTM and CDR2 ANQGSEA. Trimming stripped 4 bases from V and 1 base from J, with 10 bases between. This CDR3 is built from 14 residues.

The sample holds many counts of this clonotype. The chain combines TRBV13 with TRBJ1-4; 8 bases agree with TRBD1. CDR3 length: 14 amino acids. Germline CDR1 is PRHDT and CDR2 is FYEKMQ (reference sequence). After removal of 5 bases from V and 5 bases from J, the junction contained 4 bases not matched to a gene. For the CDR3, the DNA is TGTGCCAGCAGCACCAGACAGGGGAATGAAAAACTGTTTTTT. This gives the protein CASSTRQGNEKLFF.

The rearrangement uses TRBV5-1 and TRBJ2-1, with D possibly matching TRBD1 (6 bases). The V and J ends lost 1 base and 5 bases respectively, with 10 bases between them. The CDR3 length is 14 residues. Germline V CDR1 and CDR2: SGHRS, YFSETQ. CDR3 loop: CASSLIQGNNEQFF. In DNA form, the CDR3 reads TGCGCCAGCAGCTTGATACAGGGAAACAATGAGCAGTTCTTC.

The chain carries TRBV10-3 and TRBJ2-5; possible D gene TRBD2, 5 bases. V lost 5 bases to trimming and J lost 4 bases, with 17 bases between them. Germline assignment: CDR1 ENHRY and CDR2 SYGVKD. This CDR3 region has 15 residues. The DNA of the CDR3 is TGTGCCATCAGTCGGAAGTCGGGCGAGGGAGAGACCCAGTACTTC. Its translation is CAISRKSGEGETQYF.

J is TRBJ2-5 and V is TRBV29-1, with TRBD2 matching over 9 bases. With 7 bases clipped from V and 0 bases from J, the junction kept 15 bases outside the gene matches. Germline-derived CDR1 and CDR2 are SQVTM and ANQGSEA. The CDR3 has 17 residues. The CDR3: CSANDRRKRGDQETQYF. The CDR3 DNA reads TGCAGCGCCAACGACAGAAGAAAGCGGGGGGACCAAGAGACCCAGTACTTC.

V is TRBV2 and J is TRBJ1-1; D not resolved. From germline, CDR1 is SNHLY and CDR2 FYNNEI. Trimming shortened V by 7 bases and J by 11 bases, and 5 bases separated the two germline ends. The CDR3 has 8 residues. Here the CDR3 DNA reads TGTGCCAGCAAAGGGGCTTTCTTT. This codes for CASKGAFF.

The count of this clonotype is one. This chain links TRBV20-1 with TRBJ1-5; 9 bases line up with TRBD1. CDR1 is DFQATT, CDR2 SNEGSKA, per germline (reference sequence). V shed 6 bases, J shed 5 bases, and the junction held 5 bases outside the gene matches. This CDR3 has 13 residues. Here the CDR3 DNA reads TGCAGTGCGGGACAGGGAGAAGATCAGCCCCAGCATTTT. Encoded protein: CSAGQGEDQPQHF.

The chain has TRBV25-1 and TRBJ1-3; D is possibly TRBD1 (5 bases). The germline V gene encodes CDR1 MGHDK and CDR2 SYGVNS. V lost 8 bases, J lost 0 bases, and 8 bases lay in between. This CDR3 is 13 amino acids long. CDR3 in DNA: TGTGCCAGCGGACAAAACTCTGGAAACACCATATATTTT. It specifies CASGQNSGNTIYF.

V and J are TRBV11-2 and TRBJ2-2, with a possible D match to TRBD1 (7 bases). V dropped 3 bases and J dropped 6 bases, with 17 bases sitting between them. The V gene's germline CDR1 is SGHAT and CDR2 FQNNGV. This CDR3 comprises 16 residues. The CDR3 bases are TGTGCCAGCAGCTTGGACAGGAGTCAGCGGGCCGGGGAGCTGTTTTTT. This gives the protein CASSLDRSQRAGELFF.